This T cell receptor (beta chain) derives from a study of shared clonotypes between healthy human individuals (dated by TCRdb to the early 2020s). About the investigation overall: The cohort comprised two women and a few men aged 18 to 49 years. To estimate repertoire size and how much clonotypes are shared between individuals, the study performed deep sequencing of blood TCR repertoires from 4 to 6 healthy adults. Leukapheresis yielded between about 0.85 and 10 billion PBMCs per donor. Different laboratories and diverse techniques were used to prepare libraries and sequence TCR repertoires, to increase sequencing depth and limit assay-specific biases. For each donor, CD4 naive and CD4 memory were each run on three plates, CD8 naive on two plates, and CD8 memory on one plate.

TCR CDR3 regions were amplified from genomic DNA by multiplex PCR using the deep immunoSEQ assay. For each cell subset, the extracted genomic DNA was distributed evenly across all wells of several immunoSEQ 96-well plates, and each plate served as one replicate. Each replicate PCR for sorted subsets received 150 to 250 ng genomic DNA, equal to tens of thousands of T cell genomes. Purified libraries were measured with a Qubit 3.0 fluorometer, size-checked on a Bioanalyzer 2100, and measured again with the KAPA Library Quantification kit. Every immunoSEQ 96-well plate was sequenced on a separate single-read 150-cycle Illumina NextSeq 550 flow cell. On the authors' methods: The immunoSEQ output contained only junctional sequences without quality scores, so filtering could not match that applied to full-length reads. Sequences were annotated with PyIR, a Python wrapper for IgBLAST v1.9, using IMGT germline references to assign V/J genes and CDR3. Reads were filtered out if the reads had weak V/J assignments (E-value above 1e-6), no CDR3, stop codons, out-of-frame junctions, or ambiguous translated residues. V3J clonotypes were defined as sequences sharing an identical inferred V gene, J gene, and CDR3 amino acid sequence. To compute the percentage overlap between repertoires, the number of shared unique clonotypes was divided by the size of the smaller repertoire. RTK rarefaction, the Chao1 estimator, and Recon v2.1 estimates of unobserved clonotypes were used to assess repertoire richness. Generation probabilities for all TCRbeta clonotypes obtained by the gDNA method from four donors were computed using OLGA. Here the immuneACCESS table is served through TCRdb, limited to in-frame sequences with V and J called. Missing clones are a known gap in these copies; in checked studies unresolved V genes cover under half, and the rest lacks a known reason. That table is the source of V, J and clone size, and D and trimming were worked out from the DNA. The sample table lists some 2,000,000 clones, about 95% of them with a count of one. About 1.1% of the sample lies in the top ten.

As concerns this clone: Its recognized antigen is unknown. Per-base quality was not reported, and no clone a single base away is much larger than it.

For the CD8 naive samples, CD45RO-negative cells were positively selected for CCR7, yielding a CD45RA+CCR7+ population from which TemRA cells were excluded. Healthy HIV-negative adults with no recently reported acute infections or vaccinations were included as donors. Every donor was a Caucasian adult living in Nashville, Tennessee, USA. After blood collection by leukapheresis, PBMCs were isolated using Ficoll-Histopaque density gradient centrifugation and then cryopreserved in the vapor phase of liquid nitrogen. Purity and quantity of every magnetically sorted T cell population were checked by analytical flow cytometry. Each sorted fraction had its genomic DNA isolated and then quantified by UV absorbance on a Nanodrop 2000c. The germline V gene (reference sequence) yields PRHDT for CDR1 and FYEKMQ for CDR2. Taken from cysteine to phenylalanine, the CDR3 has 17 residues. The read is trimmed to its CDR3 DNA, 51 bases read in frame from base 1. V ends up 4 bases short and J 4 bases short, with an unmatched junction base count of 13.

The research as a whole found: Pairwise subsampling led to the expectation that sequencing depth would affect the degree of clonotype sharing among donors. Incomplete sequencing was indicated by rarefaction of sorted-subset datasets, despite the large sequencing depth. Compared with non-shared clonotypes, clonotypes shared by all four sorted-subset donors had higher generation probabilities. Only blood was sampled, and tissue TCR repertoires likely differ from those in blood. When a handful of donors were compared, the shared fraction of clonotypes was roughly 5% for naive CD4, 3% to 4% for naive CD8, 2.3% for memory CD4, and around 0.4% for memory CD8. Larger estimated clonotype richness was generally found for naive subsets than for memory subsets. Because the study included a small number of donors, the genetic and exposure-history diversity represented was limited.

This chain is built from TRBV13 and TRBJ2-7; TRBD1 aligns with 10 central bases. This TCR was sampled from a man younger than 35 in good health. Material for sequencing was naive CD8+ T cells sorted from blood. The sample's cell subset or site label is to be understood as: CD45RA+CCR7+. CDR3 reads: CASSSWTGGGGAYEQYF. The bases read TGTGCCAGCAGCTCGTGGACAGGGGGAGGGGGAGCGTACGAGCAGTACTTC.